The sequence of this TCR beta chain was determined in a study of PD-1 blockade in classical Hodgkin lymphoma. Relapse after autologous stem cell transplantation occurred in every patient, and brentuximab vedotin exposure varied. Produced via immunoSEQ multiplex PCR; TCRdb's table is partial and in-frame only. This table holds more than 30,000 clones, approximately 82% found once. V dropped 0 bases and J dropped 4 bases, with 15 bases sitting between them. Per germline, CDR1 MNHEY and CDR2 SVGAGI. The CDR3 extends over 16 amino acids. The input for sequencing was peripheral blood mononuclear cells (PBMCs), taken before the second cycle of nivolumab. This TCR was recovered from a human donor with classical Hodgkin lymphoma. The rearrangement uses TRBV6-5 and TRBJ2-5; maybe TRBD1 (5 bases). For the CDR3, the DNA is TGTGCCAGCAGTTACTCGATTCGGAAGGGGCGAGAGACCCAGTACTTC. Protein product: CASSYSIRKGRETQYF.